This T cell receptor beta chain emerged from a study of CD8+CD57+ T cells in acquired aplastic anemia. Genomic DNA provided the template from which TCR beta VDJ and CDR3 profiles were obtained. Each CDR3 protein gets one entry after TCRdb re-called the reads with MiXCR. This table has roughly 150,000 distinct CDR3 sequences, 47% appearing once. Patients included in sequencing had previously demonstrated CD8+CD57+ cell expansion by flow cytometry. Blood was sampled before the patients had received any therapy. In its sample, this clonotype was seen a few times. A read error may be the cause here, since a much bigger clone is one base away. From germline, CDR1 is SGHTA and CDR2 FQGTGA. The CDR3 sequence is 15 residues long.

The genes are TRBV7-3 and TRBJ1-1; possible D gene TRBD1, 5 bases. This TCR was sampled from a human donor with aplastic anemia. Sequencing was carried out using sorted CD4+, CD8+, or CD8+CD57+ T cells (not recorded which) from PBMCs. The CDR3 DNA reads as TGTGCCAGCAGCTTAAGTCCAGGGATGAACACTGAAGCTCTCTTT. This gives the protein CASSLSPGMNTEALF.